The next 30 T cell receptor beta chains were all read from a single sample in a study of vaccination and CD4 T cells after COVID-19 (dated by TCRdb to 2022 to 2024). The receptor library was made with PCR. These reads were obtained on an Illumina iSeq 100. TCR sequencing of DNA from cultured CD4+ T cells used the Oncomine TCR Beta short-read assay at the Johns Hopkins FTIC core. TCRdb passed the public sequencing reads through fastp at Q25 and MiXCR, retaining productive beta sequences. Identical CDR3 proteins give one entry, which carries the most common genes and DNA. The sample profile shows 9,500 to 15,000 distinct CDR3 sequences; over 50% of them were found once. The ten top clones hold over 8% of the sample. What the treatment or condition label conveys for this sample: approximately 11-day PBMC culture with coronavirus spike peptide pools or control peptides (ViraFEST assay). No antigen has been assigned to these receptors.

Sequenced sample: CD4+ T cells from blood, cultured in vitro. These TCRs come from a human donor who had recovered from COVID-19.

The chain combines TRBV18 with TRBJ1-5; TRBD1 might be the D (5 bases). The length of the CDR3 is 16 residues. Trimming stripped 0 bases from V and 6 bases from J, with 15 bases between. In germline, CDR1 is KGHSH, CDR2 LQKENI. CDR3 sequence (DNA): TGTGCCAGCTCACCACCTGGACCAGGGAAGATTCAGCCCCAGCATTTT. Its translation: CASSPPGPGKIQPQHF.

V is TRBV12-3 or TRBV12-4 and J is TRBJ2-5, with 12 bases matching TRBD2. The trim removed 5 bases at V and 2 bases at J, leaving 18 bases unmatched. This CDR3 comprises 20 residues. The CDR3 DNA reads as TGTGCCAGCAGTCCCCACCCTAGCGGGGGGGTCCCTTTAGAGCAAGAGACCCAGTACTTC. Translated, it gives CASSPHPSGGVPLEQETQYF.

The chain joins TRBV20-1 to TRBJ1-2; D is ambiguous. From germline, CDR1 is DFQATT and CDR2 SNEGSKA (reference sequence). Trimming cost V 0 bases and J 1 base, with 9 bases left between them. The CDR3 consists of 14 residues. The CDR3 reads CSARDPQYNYGYTF. In DNA, the CDR3 is TGCAGTGCTAGAGATCCCCAGTATAACTATGGCTACACCTTC.

Written as DNA, the CDR3 is TGCGCCAGCGGGACTAGCGGGGGGCGATCGAGCTCCTACAATGAGCAGTTCTTC. This sequence encodes CASGTSGGRSSSYNEQFF. The chain uses TRBV5-1 and TRBJ2-1, with TRBD2 matching over 15 bases. J was trimmed by 0 bases and V by 7 bases; bases with no gene match: 8. This CDR3 spans 18 amino acids. Germline V lookup: CDR1 SGHRS, CDR2 YFSETQ.

This clonotype was counted a few times. For the CDR3, the DNA is TGTGCCACCAGTGATGGGGGTTCCCAAGAGACCCAGTACTTC. Amino acids: CATSDGGSQETQYF. This chain links TRBV24-1 with TRBJ2-5; either TRBD1 or TRBD2 may fit D (5 bases each). Germline CDR1 KGHDR, CDR2 SFDVKD. CDR3 length: 14 residues. V lost 3 bases and J 1 base, leaving 8 bases between the germline ends.

V is TRBV10-1 and J is TRBJ1-2; maybe TRBD1 (5 bases). CDR1 is WNHNN, CDR2 SYGVQD, per germline (reference sequence). The CDR3 spans 13 residues. Between the trimmed V and J ends, which lost 2 bases and 5 bases, there was a span of 9 bases. The CDR3 region is CASSEGGTYGYTF. The CDR3 nucleotides are TGCGCCAGCAGTGAGGGGGGGACGTATGGCTACACCTTC.

The chain links TRBV7-2 to TRBJ2-7; no reliable D call. Germline loops: CDR1 SGHTA, CDR2 FQGNSA. Trimming removed 5 bases at V and 5 bases at J, with 13 bases between. This CDR3 region has 13 residues. Here the CDR3 DNA reads TGTGCCAGCAGCGCCACTACCGGCCACGAGCAGTACTTC. Translation gives CASSATTGHEQYF. Combining the CDR3 with reference TRBV7-2 and TRBJ2-7 gives the whole variable domain GAGVSQSPSNKVTEKGKDVELRCDPISGHTALYWYRQSLGQGLEFLIYFQGNSAPDKSGLPSDRFSAERTGGSVSTLTIQRTQQEDSAVYLCASSATTGHEQYFGPGTRLTVT.

The J gene is TRBJ1-1, the V gene TRBV20-1; maybe TRBD1 (5 bases). CDR1 and CDR2 from the germline V gene are DFQATT and SNEGSKA (reference sequence). With 1 base removed from V and 4 bases from J, the gap between germline ends came to 7 bases. This CDR3 is 12 amino acids long. CDR3 loop: CSARGRVTEAFF. The CDR3 DNA follows: TGCAGTGCTAGAGGCAGGGTCACTGAAGCTTTCTTT.

This clonotype was detected only a few times. This rearrangement joins TRBV7-9 to TRBJ2-5; 14 nucleotides align to TRBD2. With V trimmed by 6 bases and J by 5 bases, 5 bases remained unmatched. Germline V gene sequence: CDR1 SEHNR, CDR2 FQNEAQ (reference sequence). CDR3 size: 15 residues. DNA for the CDR3: TGTGCCAGCAGGCCCCGACTAGCGGGAGGGGAGACCCAGTACTTC. Its translation is CASRPRLAGGETQYF.

V is TRBV6-1 and J is TRBJ1-1; D is possibly TRBD1 (6 bases). The V end was cut by 8 bases, the J end by 4 bases, with 17 bases between. The CDR3 spans 14 residues. Germline V gene sequence: CDR1 MNHNS, CDR2 SASEGT. The DNA of the CDR3 is TGTGCCAGCCGGACCCGAGGGGACACCACTGAAGCTTTCTTT. As protein: CASRTRGDTTEAFF.

The chain carries TRBV19 and TRBJ1-2; 9 positions agree with TRBD1. The germline V gene has CDR1 LNHDA and CDR2 SQIVND (reference sequence). Losses at the gene ends were 6 bases for V and 3 bases for J; bases not matched to a gene: 5. The CDR3 totals 14 residues. The CDR3 DNA reads TGTGCCAGTAGCGAAACAGGGGGCGACTATGGCTACACCTTC. It is translated as CASSETGGDYGYTF. Complete variable domain (other parts from reference TRBV19 and TRBJ1-2): DGGITQSPKYLFRKEGQNVTLSCEQNLNHDAMYWYRQDPGQGLRLIYYSQIVNDFQKGDIAEGYSVSREKKESFPLTVTSAQKNPTAFYLCASSETGGDYGYTFGSGTRLTVV.

The rearrangement uses TRBV10-3 and TRBJ1-2; possibly TRBD1 for D (5 bases). Germline lookup yields CDR1 ENHRY and CDR2 SYGVKD. CDR3 size: 17 residues. With 0 bases removed from V and 3 bases from J, the gap between germline ends came to 17 bases. The CDR3 region is CAISESRGQGADYGYTF. As DNA, the CDR3 is TGTGCCATCAGTGAGTCTAGAGGTCAGGGCGCGGACTATGGCTACACCTTC.

Only a few counts were recorded for this clonotype. V is TRBV28 and J is TRBJ1-1, with D uncertain. Per the germline V gene, CDR1 is MDHEN and CDR2 is SYDVKM. The CDR3 is 11 amino acids. Trimming removed 6 bases at V and 0 bases at J, with 2 bases between. CDR3 in amino acids: CASSMNTEAFF. For the CDR3, the DNA is TGTGCCAGCAGCATGAACACTGAAGCTTTCTTT.

The chain joins TRBV24-1 to TRBJ2-1, with 7 bases identical to TRBD1. Germline CDR1 and CDR2: KGHDR and SFDVKD. The V segment lost 2 bases and the J segment 6 bases; nucleotides outside the gene matches: 3. CDR3 size: 14 residues. CDR3 coding DNA: TGTGCCACCAGTGATTCCCGACAGGGCAATGAGCAGTTCTTC. Protein: CATSDSRQGNEQFF.

This rearrangement joins TRBV6-5 to TRBJ1-1; the D gene is possibly TRBD1 (5 bases). CDR1 is MNHEY and CDR2 is SVGAGI in the germline V gene. The CDR3 is 15 amino acids. Trimming pared 2 bases from V and 3 bases from J, leaving 13 bases between. The CDR3 sequence is CASSYAPWGDTEAFF. Written as DNA, the CDR3 is TGTGCCAGCAGTTACGCCCCATGGGGGGACACTGAAGCTTTCTTT.

This clonotype came up a few times. The genes are TRBV19 and TRBJ1-2; 11 nucleotides match TRBD1. The V gene end was trimmed by 6 bases and the J gene end by 7 bases; junction bases not matched to a gene: 10. Germline V gene data show CDR1 as LNHDA and CDR2 as SQIVND (reference sequence). The CDR3 runs 15 residues. The CDR3 coding sequence is TGTGCCAGTAGCGCCTCCGGGACAGGGGGAAGTGGCTACACCTTC. Its translation is CASSASGTGGSGYTF.

This sequence joins TRBV10-2 and TRBJ1-3; D is uncertain. Per the germline V gene, CDR1 is WSHSY and CDR2 is SAAADI. The CDR3 length is 14 residues. Trimming left V 6 bases short and J 0 bases short, with 9 bases between. The CDR3 region has the DNA TGCGCCAGCAGCACGGGTTACTCTGGAAACACCATATATTTT. Protein product: CASSTGYSGNTIYF.

This clonotype has only a few counts. V is TRBV6-5 and J is TRBJ1-2, with TRBD1 identical over 9 bases. The CDR3 length is 17 residues. Trimming removed 4 bases from V and 2 bases from J; junction bases left unmatched: 11. The V gene's germline CDR1 is MNHEY and CDR2 SVGAGI. CDR3: CASSSIHRGQGNYGYTF. The CDR3 DNA sequence: TGTGCCAGCAGTTCGATACACAGGGGGCAGGGAAACTATGGCTACACCTTC.

With regard to this clonotype: One end of the junction varies from germline; a read error may be responsible. This sequence joins TRBV11-3 and TRBJ2-5; 8 bases map to TRBD1. The CDR3 consists of 16 residues. Germline lookup yields CDR1 SGHNT and CDR2 YENEEA. The CDR3 DNA follows: TGCAGCGCAACGGACAGGGTAGGGGGCCAACGAGAGACCCAGTACTTC. Encoded protein: CSATDRVGGQRETQYF.

There are a few counts of this clonotype. The chain recombines TRBV7-9 with TRBJ1-2, with D possibly matching TRBD1 (5 bases). V lost 5 bases, J lost 6 bases, and 22 bases lay in between. CDR3 size: 16 residues. The germline V gene has CDR1 SEHNR and CDR2 FQNEAQ (reference sequence). The CDR3: CASSRSIPRQGDGYTF. In DNA, the CDR3 is TGTGCCAGCAGCCGTTCAATCCCACGTCAGGGAGATGGCTACACCTTC.

This rearrangement joins TRBV11-2 to TRBJ2-7, with a tentative D call TRBD2 (5 bases). CDR1 SGHAT and CDR2 FQNNGV come from the germline V gene. The V end was cut by 1 base, the J end by 2 bases, with 9 bases between. There are 14 residues in the CDR3. The CDR3 is CASSLVDGTYEQYF. The CDR3 nucleotides read TGTGCCAGCAGCTTAGTCGACGGGACCTACGAGCAGTACTTC.

The J gene is TRBJ2-5, the V gene TRBV5-1; D not resolved. Germline lookup yields CDR1 SGHRS and CDR2 YFSETQ. V lost 0 bases and J 0 bases, leaving 12 bases between the germline ends. The CDR3 runs to 16 residues. The DNA for the CDR3 is TGCGCCAGCAGCTTGGCCGCAGGATCGTACCAAGAGACCCAGTACTTC. Translating gives CASSLAAGSYQETQYF.

CDR3 sequence reads: CASSLAQGAPYEQYF. The CDR3 DNA reads as TGTGCCAGCAGCTTAGCGCAGGGGGCTCCCTACGAGCAGTACTTC. The chain carries TRBV7-2 and TRBJ2-7, with 8 bases lining up with TRBD1. Germline CDR1 SGHTA, CDR2 FQGNSA. The CDR3 contains 15 residues. V shed 0 bases and J 2 bases; nucleotides not matched to a gene: 3.

This clonotype was detected only a few times. This chain joins TRBV2 and TRBJ1-5; tentative D call: TRBD1 (6 bases). This CDR3 comprises 15 residues. Germline CDR1 is SNHLY and CDR2 is FYNNEI. V lost 8 bases and J lost 6, with 20 bases in between. The CDR3 sequence: CASRGKQGSGQPQHF. CDR3 in DNA: TGTGCCAGCCGGGGTAAACAGGGCTCGGGTCAGCCCCAGCATTTT.

V usage is TRBV6-5 and J usage is TRBJ2-7, with 7 bases lining up with TRBD2. Germline trimming cut 0 bases from V and 3 bases from J; bases unmatched to any gene: 17. From germline, CDR1 is MNHEY and CDR2 SVGAGI. The CDR3 covers 19 residues. The CDR3 DNA follows: TGTGCCAGCAGTTACTCAGCGGCCCGGGGGGTACATAGGGGCTACGAGCAGTACTTC. Translation: CASSYSAARGVHRGYEQYF.

V is TRBV7-2 and J is TRBJ2-7, with 13 positions matching TRBD2. Germline-derived CDR1 and CDR2 are SGHTA and FQGNSA. The CDR3 consists of 18 residues. After removal of 4 bases from V and 4 bases from J, the junction contained 13 bases not matched to a gene. In DNA form, the CDR3 reads TGTGCCAGCAGCTCGCGGGCGGGGGGACTAGCGGGATTGTACGAGCAGTACTTC. Translation: CASSSRAGGLAGLYEQYF.

The chain is built from TRBV27 and TRBJ2-7; 7 bases agree with TRBD2. The CDR3 consists of 14 residues. The germline V gene has CDR1 MNHEY and CDR2 SMNVEV (reference sequence). Losses at the gene ends were 6 bases for V and 3 bases for J; bases not matched to a gene: 8. As DNA, the CDR3 is TGTGCCAGCAGCCGCCAGGGCGGGAGCTACGAGCAGTACTTC. The encoded protein is CASSRQGGSYEQYF.

This clonotype was seen just once. The genes are TRBV7-3 and TRBJ2-3; D is uncertain. CDR3 length: 16 amino acids. V lost 1 base and J 3 bases, leaving 14 bases between the germline ends. Germline CDR1 SGHTA, CDR2 FQGTGA. The CDR3 DNA is TGTGCCAGCAGCTTAATGCCAGCCGGAGCTACAGATACGCAGTATTTT. Translation: CASSLMPAGATDTQYF. The complete variable domain, with remaining parts taken from reference TRBV7-3 and TRBJ2-3, reads GAGVSQTPSNKVTEKGKYVELRCDPISGHTALYWYRQSLGQGPEFLIYFQGTGAADDSGLPNDRFFAVRPEGSVSTLKIQRTERGDSAVYLCASSLMPAGATDTQYFGPGTRLTVL.

This clonotype occurred once. This chain joins TRBV5-6 and TRBJ2-5; 9 bases match TRBD1. J lost 5 bases, V lost 4 bases, and 3 bases had no gene match. Germline V gives CDR1 SGHDT, CDR2 YYEEEE. The CDR3 is 13 amino acids. CDR3 sequence: CASSMDRGETQYF. The CDR3 region has the DNA TGTGCCAGCAGCATGGACAGGGGTGAGACCCAGTACTTC.

The gene calls are TRBV19 and TRBJ1-1, with D possibly TRBD1 on 6 matching bases. Germline V gene sequence: CDR1 LNHDA, CDR2 SQIVND (reference sequence). The CDR3 totals 16 residues. V dropped 3 bases and J dropped 4 bases, with 18 bases sitting between them. CDR3 sequence (DNA): TGTGCCAGTAGTATGTCCCCCGGGGGCGGAGGCACTGAAGCTTTCTTT. Amino acids: CASSMSPGGGGTEAFF.